These T cell receptor beta chains were read from a single sample in a study of T cell responses to AZD1222 COVID-19 vaccine. The repertoire was sequenced with immunoSEQ multiplex PCR; TCRdb's copy has only in-frame clones and lacks some. This sample yields 100,000 to 150,000 clones, of which about nine tenths are seen a single time; 1.3% to 1.5% belongs to the top ten. Here the sequenced sample was peripheral blood, taken on day 0 of AZD1222 vaccination. The source of these receptors is an adult in good health. CDR3s include the opening cysteine and the closing phenylalanine or tryptophan. A D gene is named only where the DNA matches it firmly. Not all rows give a size; the values are once, few, many and, for expanded clones, a class.

CDR3 DNA | CDR3 protein | J gene | clone size | D gene | V gene
TGCGCCAGCAGCTTCTGGGTGGTAGCGGGGGGCACAGATACGCAGTATTTT | CASSFWVVAGGTDTQYF | TRBJ2-3 | once | TRBD2 | TRBV5-1
TGTGCCAGCAGCATGGGGTTGGGGGGAAACACCATATATTTT | CASSMGLGGNTIYF | TRBJ1-3 | - | - | TRBV9
TGTGCCATCCGCGGGGGGGGAAGAGGGGACACTGAAGCTTTCTTT | CAIRGGGRGDTEAFF | TRBJ1-1 | once | - | TRBV10-3
TGTGCCAGCCTCGAGGGCCCCTCGGCGCAGCCCCAGCATTTT | CASLEGPSAQPQHF | TRBJ1-5 | - | - | TRBV28
TGCGCCAGCAGCCAAGGAGTTAGTTCTGGCTACACCTTC | CASSQGVSSGYTF | TRBJ1-2 | few | - | TRBV4-3
TGCGCCAGCAGCCAAGATCGAGGGACAGGGGCGGTAACTAATGAAAAACTGTTTTTT | CASSQDRGTGAVTNEKLFF | TRBJ1-4 | - | TRBD1 | TRBV4-3
TGCGCCAGCAGCTTGGGAGGGCAAGAAACCACCCAGCATTTT | CASSLGGQETTQHF | TRBJ1-5 | - | - | TRBV5-1
TGCGCCAGCAGCTTGGTATCAGCGGGAAACACCATATATTTT | CASSLVSAGNTIYF | TRBJ1-3 | - | - | TRBV5-1
TGTGCCAGCAGCTTAGTCTATGGAAGGAATCAGCCCCAGCATTTT | CASSLVYGRNQPQHF | TRBJ1-5 | - | - | TRBV7-2
TGTGCCAGCAGCAGGGGTCCCTACGAGCAGTACTTC | CASSRGPYEQYF | TRBJ2-7 | - | - | TRBV5-8
TGCGCCAGCAGCCTAACTAGCTTAAAGAACACCGGGGAGCTGTTTTTT | CASSLTSLKNTGELFF | TRBJ2-2 | - | - | TRBV5-1
TGTGCCAGCAGCCTGGAGGGGAGCGGTGAAAAACTGTTTTTT | CASSLEGSGEKLFF | TRBJ1-4 | - | - | TRBV13
TGTGCCAGCAGAGCCCGAGAGGGGGCGAACTATGGCTACACCTTC | CASRAREGANYGYTF | TRBJ1-2 | - | TRBD1 | TRBV2
TGTGCCAGCAGCGTAGGGGGGAGGAACACTGAAGCTTTCTTT | CASSVGGRNTEAFF | TRBJ1-1 | few | - | TRBV9
TGTGCCAGCGGCCACGGGAGACTCCCGGGATCACCCCTCCACTTT | CASGHGRLPGSPLHF | TRBJ1-6 | - | - | TRBV7-8
TGTGCCAGCAGTTACAGGGCCGGGCTCTACTCTGGGGCCAACGTCCTGACTTTC | CASSYRAGLYSGANVLTF | TRBJ2-6 | - | - | TRBV6-2/TRBV6-3